This T cell receptor (beta chain) was captured by sequencing in a study of CXCR3-negative and CXCR3-positive naive CD8 T cells. About the study: Cumulative TRB read yield was about 140 million, averaging about 1.5 +/- 0.3 million per library. Regarding the study as a whole: Comparably high diversity marked both naive subsets, whereas memory CD8+ cells had much lower diversity. Memory cells diverged, while naive CXCR3-positive and CXCR3-negative cells had similar TRBV-TRBJ usage.

Note on this clonotype: Its antigen is not identified.

The TRB libraries of cDNA were built by UMI-labeled 5' RACE. From the 5' RACE reads, TCRdb lists one entry per CDR3 protein and no DNA. This specimen shows roughly 41,000 distinct CDR3 sequences; the ten leading clones hold less than 9.5%. The CDR3 contains 12 residues. Germline values: CDR1 DFQATT, CDR2 SNEGSKA (reference sequence). The receptor was isolated from a human donor in good health. Some clones in this sample may be carry-over from other donors' samples. The sequenced material came from memory CD8+ T cells from blood. The J gene is TRBJ2-7, the V gene TRBV20-1; the D call of TRBD1 rests on TCRdb alone, since no DNA is present to check it. CDR3 region: CSAKDREYEQYF.